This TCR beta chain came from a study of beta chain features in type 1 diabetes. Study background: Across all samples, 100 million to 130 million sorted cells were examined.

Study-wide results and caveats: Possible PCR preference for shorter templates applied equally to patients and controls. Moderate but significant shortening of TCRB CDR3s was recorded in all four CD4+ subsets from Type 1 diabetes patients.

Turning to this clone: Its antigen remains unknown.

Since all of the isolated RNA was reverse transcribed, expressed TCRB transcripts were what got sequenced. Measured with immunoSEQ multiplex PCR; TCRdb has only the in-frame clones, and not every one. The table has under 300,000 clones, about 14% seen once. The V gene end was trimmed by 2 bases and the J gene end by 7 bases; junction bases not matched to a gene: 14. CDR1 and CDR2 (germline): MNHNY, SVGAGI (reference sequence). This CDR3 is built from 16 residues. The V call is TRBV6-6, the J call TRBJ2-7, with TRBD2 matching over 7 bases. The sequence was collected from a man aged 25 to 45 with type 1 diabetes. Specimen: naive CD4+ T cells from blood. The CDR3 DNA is TGTGCCAGCAGTTACGGGAGCGGGGTAGGACCGGGGGAGCAGTACTTC. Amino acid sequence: CASSYGSGVGPGEQYF.